The rows below give T cell receptor beta chains drawn from one sample of a study of control samples from healthy donors and cancer patients. Profiled with immunoSEQ multiplex PCR; TCRdb holds only in-frame clones, not every one. The table includes over 50,000 clones, more than 95% detected once. Sequences were obtained from blood. These TCRs come from a woman aged 18-35 years in good health. Each CDR3 is given with its conserved first and last residue. The D gene is left open where the match is weak. Not every row has a clone size; where given, it reads once, few, many or a size class.

clone_size d_call v_call cdr3_aa
once NA TRBV25-1 CASSEVGRGTDTQYF
NA NA TRBV18 CASSPGSNQPQHF
NA NA TRBV7-2 CASSLSPGPSYEQYF
once TRBD1 TRBV5-4 CASSLGQGQGYTF
once NA TRBV6-1 CASSEALGAPSNYGYTF
NA NA TRBV10-2 CASSFGQTSSYNSPLHF
NA NA TRBV10-3 CAISGGEGISSPLHF
NA NA TRBV6-2/TRBV6-3 CASSYTTGHGYTF
NA NA TRBV4-1 CASSQGPGRMNTEAFF
NA TRBD1 TRBV19 CASNTGTVNQPQHF
NA NA TRBV4-1 CASSQRAENTEAFF
NA NA TRBV13 CASSSTHTFSYEQYF
NA NA TRBV2 CASSETGISNQPQHF
NA NA TRBV3-1/TRBV3-2 CASSLPIRSSPLHF
NA TRBD1 TRBV19 CASSRDRETQYF
NA NA TRBV4-1 CASSLLWSGNQPQHF
NA TRBD2 TRBV7-2 CASSFGNSGGEETQYF
NA TRBD2 TRBV6-2/TRBV6-3 CASSWEAGLAGTVSYNEQFF
NA NA TRBV7-8 CASSLKRDNYGYTF